Here is one T cell receptor (beta chain) with its context. Indicated time point: recipient sample about 28 days before transplant, after cytoreduction. These data belong to a study of T cell clonotyping in hematopoietic cell transplantation. The CDR3 runs 14 residues. Trimming removed 0 bases at V and 3 bases at J, with 9 bases between. From germline, CDR1 is SGHRS and CDR2 YFSETQ. Sequencing used immunoSEQ multiplex PCR; TCRdb keeps in-frame clones, though not all of them. The table records about 9,000 clones, around 85% of them present only once. The chain has TRBV5-1 and TRBJ2-5; D gene ambiguous. This TCR came from a man aged 55-75 years with acute myeloid leukemia. Some clones in this sample may be carry-over from other donors' samples. The material was peripheral blood mononuclear cells, obtained before stem cell transplant. This CDR3 is CASSLGVLEETQYF. CDR3 sequence (DNA): TGCGCCAGCAGCTTGGGGGTTTTGGAAGAGACCCAGTACTTC.